The clone carrying this TCR beta chain was found many times. CDR3 length: 12 residues. V lost 5 bases and J lost 2, with 6 bases in between. Germline V CDR1 and CDR2: SEHNR, FQNEAQ (reference sequence). All sequencing subjects had displayed CD8+CD57+ cell expansion on flow cytometry. These data are taken from a study of CD8+CD57+ T cells in acquired aplastic anemia. TCR beta VDJ combinations and CDR3 sequences were profiled from genomic DNA. TCRdb used MiXCR to reprocess the reads, holding one entry per CDR3 protein. The sample carries hundreds of thousands of distinct CDR3 sequences, less than 35% recorded once.

The sequenced material came from sorted CD4+, CD8+, or CD8+CD57+ T cells (not recorded which) from PBMCs. The chain recombines TRBV7-9 with TRBJ1-1; no clear D. The clonotype comes from a human donor with aplastic anemia. CDR3 sequence reads: CASSPKNTEAFF. Here the CDR3 DNA reads TGTGCCAGCAGCCCCAAAAACACTGAAGCTTTCTTT. Using reference TRBV7-9 and TRBJ1-1 for the parts outside the CDR3, the full variable domain is DTGVSQNPRHKITKRGQNVTFRCDPISEHNRLYWYRQTLGQGPEFLTYFQNEAQLEKSRLLSDRFSAERPKGSFSTLEIQRTEQGDSAMYLCASSPKNTEAFFGQGTRLTVV.